Here is one TCR beta chain with its context. This clone was counted between two and nine times. What antigen it recognizes has not been identified. No base qualities exist here, and no much larger clone lies one base off it. This sample is part of a study of cytotoxic CD8 clonotypes in ibrutinib-treated CLL (dated by TCRdb to the early 2020s). Broadly, across the study: The cohort included around 15 treatment-naive and ten to eleven relapsed/refractory patients; roughly 17 were IGHV unmutated. Partial responses were observed in about 24 patients and complete responses in 2; after a median follow-up of 68 months, remission was maintained in around 14 patients and progression was observed in roughly 12. The response samples were drawn at a median of around eleven months into treatment, with a range of about 6 to 40 months. On average, each sample yielded around 270,000 productive templates and tens of thousands of productive rearrangements. Of the 80 to 95 participants in the trial, roughly 26 had longitudinal samples available. Cryopreserved peripheral blood mononuclear cells were obtained before treatment, at response, and at either sustained remission or disease progression. Every sample from remission and from progressive disease was obtained while the patients were still on ibrutinib. Study-wide findings and limitations: Clonality rose at ibrutinib response, remained stable during sustained remission, and dropped back toward baseline at progression. Baseline clonality exceeded that of age-matched healthy donors and correlated strongly with circulating CD8+ T-cell counts. Sustained-remission and progressing patients did not have matched sampling times, and lymph node repertoires were not examined. Public clonotypes were found to be uncommon and were observed to contract or remain stable during treatment; the increase in clonality was shown to reflect expansion of private clonotypes at ibrutinib response.

The sample's time point label, in plain terms: roughly 12 months on ibrutinib. For TCR beta library preparation, approximately 2.2 micrograms of genomic DNA were isolated from cryopreserved PBMCs. High-throughput TCR beta sequencing was performed on longitudinal blood samples from CLL patients receiving ibrutinib monotherapy. Patients were enrolled in a phase 2 open-label single-center ibrutinib monotherapy trial. The goal of deep resolution MiSeq sequencing was a depth between 1 in 1 million and 1 in 200,000 T cells, and coverage averaged 10x per clonotype. The immunoSEQ hsTCRB Kit was used to generate the TCR beta libraries. On the authors' methods: ImmunoSEQ Data Assistant and ImmunoSEQ Analyzer were used for data analysis, and V, D and J genes were assigned according to IMGT definitions. Clonality, with values ranging from 0 to 1, was calculated as one minus the normalized Shannon entropy of productive rearrangement frequencies. Only overrepresented clonotypes making up at least 0.05% of each patient's repertoire were included in the public clonotype analysis. Approximately 13 age-matched healthy donor repertoires from immuneACCESS served as clonality controls. TCRdb carries this immuneACCESS record with in-frame sequences only. Its versions omit some clonotypes, under half of them owing to an unresolved V gene in the studies checked, with the rest unexplained. For V, J and clone size, that table is used; D and trimming come from the DNA. For this sample there are some 43,000 clones; roughly 76% appear just once. Jointly, the top ten make up more than 10% of the sample.

This material consisted of PBMCs, taken after 12 months of ibrutinib treatment. This clonotype was sampled from a human donor with chronic lymphocytic leukemia.

The CDR3 amino acid sequence is: CASSEGARGELFF. The nucleotides read TGCGCCAGCAGCGAAGGAGCCAGGGGGGAACTGTTTTTT. The receptor chain draws on TRBV10-1 and TRBJ1-4, with 7 middle bases fitting TRBD1. The germline V gene (reference sequence) gives CDR1 as WNHNN and CDR2 as SYGVQD. V trim: 6 bases; J trim: 12 bases; unmatched bases: 10. From the cysteine through the phenylalanine, the CDR3 covers 13 amino acids. CDR3 DNA only is kept here, 39 bases in frame from base 1.